This T cell receptor (beta chain) was documented in a study of cytomegalovirus exposure and HLA in healthy donors. Overall study results and limits: Among TCR beta chains, those listed as cytomegalovirus-associated numbered under 200.

This clone was observed a handful of times. What it binds is unknown. TCRdb's copy holds only in-frame clones and misses some; the assay was immunoSEQ multiplex PCR. Of 110,000 or so clones listed, approximately 88% are singletons. While the first cohort had 600 to 800 subjects, the donors belonged to the separate validation cohort of about 120 subjects. CDR1 is MNHEY, CDR2 SMNVEV, per germline (reference sequence). With 5 bases removed from V and 7 bases from J, the gap between germline ends came to 9 bases. The CDR3 consists of 13 residues. The sequenced sample was PBMCs. V and J are TRBV27 and TRBJ1-6; TRBD1 is a possible D gene (5 bases). The origin of this receptor is a man younger than 35 in good health and CMV-seronegative. CDR3 DNA: TGTGCCAGCAGTGGACAAAAGAATTCACCCCTCCACTTT. Translating gives CASSGQKNSPLHF.